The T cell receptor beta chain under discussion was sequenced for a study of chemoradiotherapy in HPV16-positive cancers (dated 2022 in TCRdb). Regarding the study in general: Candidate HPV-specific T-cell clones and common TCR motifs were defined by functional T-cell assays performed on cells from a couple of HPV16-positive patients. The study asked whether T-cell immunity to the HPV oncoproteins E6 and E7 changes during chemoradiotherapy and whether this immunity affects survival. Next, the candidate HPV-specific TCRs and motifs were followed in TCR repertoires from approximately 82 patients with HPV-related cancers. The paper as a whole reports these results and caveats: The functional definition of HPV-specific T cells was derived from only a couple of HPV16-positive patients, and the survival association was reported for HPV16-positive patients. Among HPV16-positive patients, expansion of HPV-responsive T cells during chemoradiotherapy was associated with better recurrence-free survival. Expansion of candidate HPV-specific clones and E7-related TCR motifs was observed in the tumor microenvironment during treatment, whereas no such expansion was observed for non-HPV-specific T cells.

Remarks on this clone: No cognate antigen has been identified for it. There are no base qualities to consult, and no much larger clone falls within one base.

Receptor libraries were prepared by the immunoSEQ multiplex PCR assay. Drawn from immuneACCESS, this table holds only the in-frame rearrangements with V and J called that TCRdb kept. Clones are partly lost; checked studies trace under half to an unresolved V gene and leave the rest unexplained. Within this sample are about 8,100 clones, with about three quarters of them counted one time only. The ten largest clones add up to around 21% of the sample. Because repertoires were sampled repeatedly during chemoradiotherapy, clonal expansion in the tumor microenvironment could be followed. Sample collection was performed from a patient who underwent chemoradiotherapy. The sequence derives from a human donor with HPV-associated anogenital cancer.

CDR3 region: CASSQDLTGGNYGYTF. The DNA sequence reads TGCGCCAGCAGCCAAGATTTAACAGGGGGGAACTATGGCTACACCTTC. The rearranged segments are TRBV4-3 and TRBJ1-2; 8 bases in the middle match TRBD1. Reading the germline V gene gives CDR1 LGHNA and CDR2 YSLEER. Reading from cysteine to phenylalanine, the CDR3 counts 16 amino acids. Only CDR3 DNA remains: 48 bases, in frame from the first base. V is cut back by 0 bases and J by 2 bases, with 5 bases in the junction unmatched.